These T cell receptor beta chains were read from a single sample in a study of blood T cell repertoires in COVID-19. Sequenced by immunoSEQ multiplex PCR; TCRdb stores in-frame clones only, minus some. Of approximately 120,000 clones in the sample, 88% were seen once. Sequencing used peripheral blood. The origin of the receptors is a human donor in a cohort sampled during active COVID-19. The CDR3 runs from the conserved cysteine through the conserved F or W. A D gene is named only where the DNA matches it firmly. Not every row has a clone size; where given, it reads once, few, many or a size class.

TRBD1,TRBJ2-5,-,TRBV5-1,CASSLDREETQYF,TGCGCCAGCAGCCTAGACAGGGAAGAGACCCAGTACTTC
-,TRBJ1-4,-,TRBV4-2,CASSQEGQAGNEKLFF,TGTGCCAGCAGCCAAGAGGGGCAGGCCGGAAATGAAAAACTGTTTTTT
-,TRBJ2-2,-,TRBV28,CASSLSSSAGELFF,TGTGCCAGCAGTTTAAGCTCTAGCGCCGGGGAGCTGTTTTTT
TRBD2,TRBJ2-5,-,TRBV28,CASGPTSGSSRETQYF,TGTGCCAGCGGGCCAACTAGCGGGAGCTCGAGAGAGACCCAGTACTTC
-,TRBJ2-7,-,TRBV6-5,CASSYSQDYEQYF,TGTGCCAGCAGTTACAGTCAGGACTACGAGCAGTACTTC
TRBD1,TRBJ2-7,-,TRBV18,CASSPGTGGPYEQYF,TGTGCCAGCTCACCTGGGACAGGGGGCCCCTACGAGCAGTACTTC
-,TRBJ1-6,-,TRBV5-5,CASSLGQGNSPLHF,TGTGCCAGCAGCTTGGGGCAGGGTAATTCACCCCTCCACTTT
TRBD2,TRBJ2-1,-,TRBV5-5,CASSTWTSGHNEQFF,TGTGCCAGCAGCACGTGGACTAGCGGCCACAATGAGCAGTTCTTC
-,TRBJ2-3,few,TRBV12-3/TRBV12-4,CASRPRSADTQYF,TGTGCCAGCAGGCCCAGGTCAGCAGATACGCAGTATTTT
-,TRBJ2-2,once,TRBV3-1/TRBV3-2,CASSQGGRGANTGELFF,TGTGCCAGCAGCCAAGGAGGTCGGGGTGCGAACACCGGGGAGCTGTTTTTT
-,TRBJ1-3,-,TRBV6-6,CASSLGLSGNTIYF,TGTGCCAGCAGCCTCGGACTCTCTGGAAACACCATATATTTT
-,TRBJ2-1,-,TRBV3-1/TRBV3-2,CASSQVVAPPGFADNEQFF,TGTGCCAGCAGCCAGGTAGTTGCCCCCCCGGGATTTGCCGACAATGAGCAGTTCTTC
-,TRBJ2-7,-,TRBV28,CAGSRGLAVSYEQYF,TGTGCCGGATCCCGGGGGCTAGCGGTTTCCTACGAGCAGTACTTC
-,TRBJ2-7,-,TRBV15,CATRGGGQREQYF,TGTGCCACCCGAGGCGGAGGTCAAAGAGAGCAGTACTTC
TRBD1,TRBJ1-2,once,TRBV15,CATSRERGTGYGYTF,TGTGCCACCAGCAGAGAACGTGGGACAGGGTATGGCTACACCTTC
-,TRBJ1-6,-,TRBV5-6,CASSLAWAGSTSPLHF,TGTGCCAGCAGCTTGGCGTGGGCAGGGTCAACTTCACCCCTCCACTTT
TRBD1,TRBJ1-2,once,TRBV29-1,CSVRTGAGDGYTF,TGCAGCGTCCGGACAGGGGCCGGTGATGGCTACACCTTC
-,TRBJ2-7,-,TRBV18,CASSTVSYEQYF,TGTGCCAGCTCCACAGTTTCCTACGAGCAGTACTTC
-,TRBJ2-2,-,TRBV6-5,CASSFSKAGTGELFF,TGTGCCAGCAGTTTCTCCAAGGCGGGCACCGGGGAGCTGTTTTTT
-,TRBJ1-2,-,TRBV21-1,CASSKGDSRTYGYTF,TGTGCCAGCAGCAAAGGGGACAGCAGGACCTATGGCTACACCTTC
TRBD1,TRBJ1-5,few,TRBV4-1,CASSQAAVQGPQPQHF,TGCGCCAGCAGCCAGGCCGCTGTACAGGGGCCTCAGCCCCAGCATTTT
TRBD2,TRBJ2-1,-,TRBV7-7,CASSLPQSAGTSYNEQFF,TGTGCTAGCAGCTTACCCCAAAGCGCTGGGACTAGCTACAATGAGCAGTTCTTC
-,TRBJ2-1,-,TRBV2,CASSEWGGGPGGNEQFF,TGTGCCAGCAGTGAATGGGGTGGCGGGCCCGGGGGCAATGAGCAGTTCTTC
TRBD2,TRBJ2-1,-,TRBV29-1,CSVEGSSGSVYNEQFF,TGCAGCGTTGAAGGGTCTAGCGGGAGTGTGTACAATGAGCAGTTCTTC
TRBD2,TRBJ2-1,-,TRBV5-1,CASKVGAGGVYNEQFF,TGCGCCAGCAAAGTAGGAGCGGGAGGGGTCTACAATGAGCAGTTCTTC
-,TRBJ2-5,-,TRBV12-5,CASGSGDSTQETQYF,TGTGCTAGTGGTTCGGGGGACAGCACACAAGAGACCCAGTACTTC
TRBD1,TRBJ1-1,-,TRBV5-6,CASSTPGTANTEAFF,TGTGCCAGCAGCACGCCTGGGACAGCGAACACTGAAGCTTTCTTT
-,TRBJ2-7,-,TRBV11-2,CASSLEQFSYEQYF,TGTGCCAGCAGCTTAGAACAGTTTTCCTACGAGCAGTACTTC
TRBD1,TRBJ2-7,-,TRBV10-3,CAISRDRGNEQYF,TGTGCCATCTCTAGGGACAGGGGCAACGAGCAGTACTTC
TRBD2,TRBJ2-5,-,TRBV19,CASSPLLTSGQETQYF,TGTGCCAGTAGTCCACTCCTTACTAGCGGGCAAGAGACCCAGTACTTC
-,TRBJ2-1,-,TRBV6-1,CASSDIAWTTGDEQFF,TGTGCCAGCAGTGACATTGCTTGGACTACGGGGGATGAGCAGTTCTTC
TRBD2,TRBJ2-7,once,TRBV12-3/TRBV12-4,CASSPSGAEQYF,TGTGCCAGCAGTCCAAGCGGGGCCGAGCAGTACTTC
TRBD1,TRBJ1-5,-,TRBV6-5,CASRLGQGGNQPQHF,TGTGCCAGCCGCCTTGGACAGGGGGGCAATCAGCCCCAGCATTTT
-,TRBJ2-1,-,TRBV28,CASSWQGRSYNEQFF,TGTGCCAGCAGTTGGCAGGGGCGATCCTACAATGAGCAGTTCTTC
TRBD1,TRBJ2-7,-,TRBV19,CASSTTGGSVNEQYF,TGTGCCAGTAGTACCACAGGGGGAAGTGTGAACGAGCAGTACTTC
-,TRBJ2-7,-,TRBV11-2,CASSLGLAYEQYF,TGTGCCAGCAGCTTAGGGCTAGCCTACGAGCAGTACTTC
-,TRBJ2-3,-,TRBV7-2,CASSLKILPYTQYF,TGTGCCAGCAGCCTAAAAATTCTCCCCTATACGCAGTATTTT
TRBD1,TRBJ2-7,-,TRBV10-3,CAISRDRDSYEQYF,TGTGCCATCAGCCGGGACAGAGATTCCTACGAGCAGTACTTC
TRBD2,TRBJ2-7,-,TRBV7-2,CASSLGGLAGAYEQYF,TGTGCCAGCAGCTTAGGCGGACTAGCGGGAGCCTACGAGCAGTACTTC
TRBD1,TRBJ2-7,-,TRBV9,CASSSGQGNDEQYF,TGTGCCAGCAGCTCCGGACAGGGGAATGACGAGCAGTACTTC
TRBD2,TRBJ2-3,once,TRBV4-1,CASSQESGRPYTDTQYF,TGCGCCAGCAGCCAAGAGTCCGGGAGGCCCTACACAGATACGCAGTATTTT
-,TRBJ2-2,-,TRBV19,CASSIAWGDSRTGELFF,TGTGCCAGTAGTATAGCGTGGGGGGACTCCAGGACCGGGGAGCTGTTTTTT
-,TRBJ1-5,once,TRBV6-6,CASSYSVKGQHF,TGTGCCAGCAGTTACTCGGTCAAGGGGCAGCATTTT
-,TRBJ1-1,-,TRBV5-8,CASSLVGGFGYTEAFF,TGTGCCAGCAGCTTGGTTGGAGGGTTCGGGTACACTGAAGCTTTCTTT
-,TRBJ2-5,-,TRBV9,CASSVDGRTETQYF,TGTGCCAGCAGCGTAGATGGGAGGACGGAGACCCAGTACTTC
-,TRBJ1-5,-,TRBV25-1,CVSSGLRSGQPQHF,TGTGTCAGCTCGGGACTCCGCTCCGGTCAGCCCCAGCATTTT
TRBD2,TRBJ2-7,once,TRBV4-2,CASSQDWRGWYEQYF,TGTGCCAGCAGCCAAGATTGGCGGGGGTGGTACGAGCAGTACTTC
-,TRBJ1-1,-,TRBV27,CASSRGAWTEAFF,TGTGCCAGCAGTCGGGGGGCATGGACTGAAGCTTTCTTT
-,TRBJ1-2,-,TRBV20-1,CSASGYGYTF,TGCAGTGCTTCAGGGTATGGCTACACCTTC
-,TRBJ1-2,-,TRBV7-9,CASSTWTASNYGYTF,TGTGCCAGCAGCACCTGGACAGCTTCTAACTATGGCTACACCTTC
TRBD2,TRBJ2-7,-,TRBV7-2,CASSPRASGGRYEQYF,TGTGCCAGCAGCCCTCGGGCTAGCGGGGGGAGGTACGAGCAGTACTTC
-,TRBJ2-7,few,TRBV28,CASSLSLRQAGAYEQYF,TGTGCCAGCAGTTTATCCTTGCGGCAGGCCGGGGCCTACGAGCAGTACTTC
TRBD2,TRBJ2-1,-,TRBV28,CASSLGSGRAYNEQFF,TGTGCCAGCAGTTTAGGAAGCGGGAGGGCCTACAATGAGCAGTTCTTC